This TCR beta chain was sequenced for a study of early T cells in non-severe SARS-CoV-2 infection (dated by TCRdb to the early 2020s). As for the study more broadly: TCR sequencing used bulk RNA from unsorted whole blood, so alpha and beta chains could not be paired. Study-wide findings and limitations: VDJdb matching was skewed toward anti-spike CD8 responses, so virus-specific expansions were likely underestimated and private and CD4 specificities were missed.

Concerning this clonotype itself: Its antigen is still unknown. One base away there is no much larger clone; base qualities are not given.

The germline V gene specifies MGHRA as CDR1 and YSYEKL as CDR2. The junction carries 8 bases between V and J, which are trimmed by 4 bases and 4 bases respectively. Inclusive of the bounding cysteine and phenylalanine, the CDR3 is 13 residues long. Only the CDR3 DNA stays, 39 bases, in frame from base 1. Library preparation used 5' RACE. Instrument on record: NextSeq 500. The TCR library protocol attached unique molecular identifiers to individual cDNA molecules to correct for sequencing error and PCR bias. Both TCR alpha and beta chains were sequenced, and tight co-correlation was observed between alpha and beta sequence abundances in each sample. In the authors' own workflow: V gene, J gene and CDR3 annotation of TCR sequences was performed with Decombinator V4. Expanded TCRs were defined as changing significantly between any two time points under a Poisson model with p below 0.0001. TCR abundances were normalised to the total number of TCRs sequenced per sample and were expressed as counts per million. TRAV1-2 paired with TRAJ12, TRAJ20 or TRAJ33 defined MAIT TCRs, while TRAV10 paired with TRAJ18 defined iNKT TCRs. VDJdb, accessed on 1 November 2021, was searched for TCRs annotated for CMV, EBV and SARS-CoV-2, and TCRs annotated for more than one antigen were excluded. TCRdb passed the public sequencing reads through fastp at Q25 and MiXCR, retaining productive beta sequences. Every CDR3 protein is listed once, alongside the most common genes and DNA of its rows. In this record, the V and J calls reflect TCRdb's handling and not the investigators' own analysis. Recorded for this sample are tens of thousands of distinct CDR3 sequences; approximately 8% of them occurred a single time. The top ten constitute 3.5% to 5% of the sample.

Set within a cohort of healthcare workers in London, UK, this nested case-control study involved weekly PCR testing of nasopharyngeal swabs along with blood sampling. Between 23 and 31 March 2020, the week of the UK lockdown, healthcare workers were enrolled and then followed up weekly for as long as 16 weeks. In this chain, TRBV4-1 is recombined with TRBJ2-1; no D gene is confidently identified. The sample was whole blood, taken at baseline. This receptor was taken from an adult who was a healthcare worker with PCR-confirmed SARS-CoV-2 infection or an uninfected control (not recorded which). The CDR3 in this case is CASSPGRYNEQFF. The DNA sequence follows: TGCGCCAGCAGCCCGGGCAGATACAATGAGCAGTTCTTC.